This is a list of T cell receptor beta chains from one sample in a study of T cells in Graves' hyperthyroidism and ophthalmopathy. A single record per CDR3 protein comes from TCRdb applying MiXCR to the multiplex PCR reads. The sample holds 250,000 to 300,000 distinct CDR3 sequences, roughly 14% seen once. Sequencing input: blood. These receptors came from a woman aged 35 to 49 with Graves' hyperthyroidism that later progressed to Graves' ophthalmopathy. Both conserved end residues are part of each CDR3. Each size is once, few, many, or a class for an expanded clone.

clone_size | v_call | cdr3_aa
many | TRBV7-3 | CASSPTVNSYEQYF
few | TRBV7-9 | CASKGSFTDTQYF
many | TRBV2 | CASIIPGGGAKNIQYF
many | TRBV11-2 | CASSFNPAANYGYTF
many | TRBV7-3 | CASSLGTGSSGYTF
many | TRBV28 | CASTSWSSGKETQYF
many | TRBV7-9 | CASSDWTGRAYEQYF
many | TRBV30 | CAWEGTGRRNEQYF
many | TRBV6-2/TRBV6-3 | CASSYNVGGRMGEQFF
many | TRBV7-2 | CASSKDYSYNEQFF
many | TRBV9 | CASSVAKNTEAFF
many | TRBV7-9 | CASTRFGNNEQFF